This T cell receptor beta chain is drawn from a study of blood T cell repertoires in COVID-19. About the research overall: Samples came from the United States, Italy and Spain, spanning acute and convalescent COVID-19. T cells, B-cell-depleted T cells, or PBMCs provided the cDNA or gDNA that served as material.

In the original processing: Amplification of reference gene primers provided the estimated nucleated cell counts. TCRdb's table, derived via immunoSEQ multiplex PCR, lists solely in-frame clones and lacks some. V and J calls and clone size are as listed in that table; D and trimming were resolved from the DNA. The table lists about 68,000 clones, roughly 85% of them singletons. V was clipped by 5 bases and J by 2 bases, with 15 bases between them. The CDR3 is made up of 15 amino acids. In germline, CDR1 is MNHEY, CDR2 SVGAGI. This receptor was identified in a man aged 25-45 years with acute or convalescent COVID-19. Sequencing was performed on peripheral blood. V is TRBV6-5 and J is TRBJ1-2; a possible D gene is TRBD1 (5 bases). The CDR3 region has the DNA TGTGCCAGCAGTCCCGCAGGGCTAAAGAACTATGGCTACACCTTC. Translated: CASSPAGLKNYGYTF.